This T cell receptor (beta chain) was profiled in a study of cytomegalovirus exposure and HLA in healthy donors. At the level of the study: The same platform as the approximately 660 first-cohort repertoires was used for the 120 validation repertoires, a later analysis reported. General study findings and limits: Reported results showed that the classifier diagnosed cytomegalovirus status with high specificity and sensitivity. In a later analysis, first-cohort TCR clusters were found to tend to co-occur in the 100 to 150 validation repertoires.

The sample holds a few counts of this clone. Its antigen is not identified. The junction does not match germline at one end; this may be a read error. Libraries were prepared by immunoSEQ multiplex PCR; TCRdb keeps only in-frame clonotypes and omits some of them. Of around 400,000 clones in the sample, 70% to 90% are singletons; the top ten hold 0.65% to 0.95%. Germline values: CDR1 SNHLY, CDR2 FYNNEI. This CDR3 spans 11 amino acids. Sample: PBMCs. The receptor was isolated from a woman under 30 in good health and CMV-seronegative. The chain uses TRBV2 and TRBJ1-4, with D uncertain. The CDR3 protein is CASSGSRFLIF. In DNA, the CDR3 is TGTGCCAGCAGTGGGTCCAGGTTCCTCATTTTT.